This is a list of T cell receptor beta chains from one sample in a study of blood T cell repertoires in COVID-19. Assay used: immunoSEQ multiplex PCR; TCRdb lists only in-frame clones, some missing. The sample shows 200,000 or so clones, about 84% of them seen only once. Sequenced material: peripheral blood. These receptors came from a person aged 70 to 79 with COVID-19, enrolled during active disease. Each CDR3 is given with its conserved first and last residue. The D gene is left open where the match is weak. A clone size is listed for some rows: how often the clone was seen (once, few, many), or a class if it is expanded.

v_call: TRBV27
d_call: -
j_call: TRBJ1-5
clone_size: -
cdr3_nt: TGTGCCAGCAGTTCCCGGTGGAGTCTCAATCAGCCCCAGCATTTT
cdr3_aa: CASSSRWSLNQPQHF

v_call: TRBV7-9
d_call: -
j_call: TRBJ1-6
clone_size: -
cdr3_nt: TGTGCCAGCAACCAAAATGGCAGGGTATCACCCCTCCACTTT
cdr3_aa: CASNQNGRVSPLHF

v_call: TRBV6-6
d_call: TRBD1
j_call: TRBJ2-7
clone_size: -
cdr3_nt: TGTGCCAGCGGGACGACAGGGGCGGTTCGTTACGAGCAGTACTTC
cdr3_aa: CASGTTGAVRYEQYF

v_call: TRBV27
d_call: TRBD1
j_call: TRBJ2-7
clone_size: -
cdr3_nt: TGTGCCAGCAGCCTGACAGGGGACGCCGGATTCGAGCAGTACTTC
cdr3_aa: CASSLTGDAGFEQYF

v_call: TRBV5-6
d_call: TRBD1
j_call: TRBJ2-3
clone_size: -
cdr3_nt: TGTGCCAGCAGACGGGGACAGGGGCCTTGGTATTTT
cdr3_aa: CASRRGQGPWYF

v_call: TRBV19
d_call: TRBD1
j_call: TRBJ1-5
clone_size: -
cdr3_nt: TGTGCCAGTAGAAAAAGCCCAGGACAGGGAGGGCCCCAGCATTTT
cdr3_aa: CASRKSPGQGGPQHF

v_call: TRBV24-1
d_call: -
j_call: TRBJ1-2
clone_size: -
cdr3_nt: TGTGCCACCAGTGATCAACAGGGTTATGGCTACACCTTC
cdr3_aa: CATSDQQGYGYTF

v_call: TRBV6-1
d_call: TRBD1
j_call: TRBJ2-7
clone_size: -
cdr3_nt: TGTGCCAGCAGTGACCGGGACAGGTCCTACGAGCAGTACTTC
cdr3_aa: CASSDRDRSYEQYF

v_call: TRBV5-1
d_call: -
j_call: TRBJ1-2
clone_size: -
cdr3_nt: TGCGCCAGCAGCTTGGCCGGTGGCGGGGATGGCTACACCTTC
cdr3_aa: CASSLAGGGDGYTF

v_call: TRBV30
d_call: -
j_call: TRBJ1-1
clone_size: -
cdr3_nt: TGTGCCTGGAGCGCTACTTTAACGAACACTGAAGCTTTCTTT
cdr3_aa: CAWSATLTNTEAFF

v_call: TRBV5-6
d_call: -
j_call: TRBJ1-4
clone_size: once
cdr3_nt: TGTGCCAGCAGCTTGGGCCCCGGGGGAAACGAAAAACTGTTTTTT
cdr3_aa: CASSLGPGGNEKLFF

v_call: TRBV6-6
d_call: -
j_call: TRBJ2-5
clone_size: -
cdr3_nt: TGTGCCAGCAGGCCTAACCAGGGGGGAAGGGAGACCCAGTACTTC
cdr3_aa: CASRPNQGGRETQYF

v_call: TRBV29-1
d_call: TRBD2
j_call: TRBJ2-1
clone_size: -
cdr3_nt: TGCAGCGTTGTCCCAGGGACTAGCGGGGCCAGCTCCTACAATGAGCAGTTCTTC
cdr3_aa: CSVVPGTSGASSYNEQFF

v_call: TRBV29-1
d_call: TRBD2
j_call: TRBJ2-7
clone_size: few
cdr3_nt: TGCAGCGCCGCGGGACTAGCGGGACGGTACGAGCAGTACTTC
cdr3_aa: CSAAGLAGRYEQYF

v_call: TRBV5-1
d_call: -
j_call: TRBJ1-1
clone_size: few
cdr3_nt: TGCGCCAGCAGCTTGGTGGCAGATGAAGCTTTCTTT
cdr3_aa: CASSLVADEAFF

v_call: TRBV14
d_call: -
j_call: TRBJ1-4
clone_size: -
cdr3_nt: TGTGCCAGCAGCCCTCACAGAGCAACTAATGAAAAACTGTTTTTT
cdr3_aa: CASSPHRATNEKLFF

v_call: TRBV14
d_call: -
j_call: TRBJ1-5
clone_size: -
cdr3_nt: TGTGCCAGCAGCCAAGGGGGGGGCCATCAGCCCCAGCATTTT
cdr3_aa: CASSQGGGHQPQHF

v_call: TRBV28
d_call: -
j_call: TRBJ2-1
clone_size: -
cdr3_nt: TGTGCCAGCAGTTTTCGGCGGGGTGGGGGCAATGAGCAGTTCTTC
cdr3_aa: CASSFRRGGGNEQFF

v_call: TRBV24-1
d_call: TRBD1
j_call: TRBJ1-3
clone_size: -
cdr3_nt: TGTGCCACCGTAGGACAGGGGGCGTCAGGAAACACCATATATTTT
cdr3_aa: CATVGQGASGNTIYF

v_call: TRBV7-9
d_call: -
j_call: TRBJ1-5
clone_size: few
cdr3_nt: TGTGCCAGCAGCCAGACAGACAGAAGCAATCAGCCCCAGCATTTT
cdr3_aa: CASSQTDRSNQPQHF

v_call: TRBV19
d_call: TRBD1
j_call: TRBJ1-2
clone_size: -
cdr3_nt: TGTGCCAGTACCGAATCCGACGGACAGGGAAGCGGCTACACCTTC
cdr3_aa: CASTESDGQGSGYTF

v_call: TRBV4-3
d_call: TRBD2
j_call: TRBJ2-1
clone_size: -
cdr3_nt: TGCGCCAGCAGCCAAGATAGCGGGAGCGGCTCCTACAATGAGCAGTTCTTC
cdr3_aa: CASSQDSGSGSYNEQFF

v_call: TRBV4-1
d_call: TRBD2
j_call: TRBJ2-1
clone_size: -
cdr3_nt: TGCGCCAGCAGCCAATATAGCGGGGGGAGATACAATGAGCAGTTCTTC
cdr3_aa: CASSQYSGGRYNEQFF